The 8 T cell receptor beta chains below come from one sample, sequenced in a study of T cell responses to AZD1222 COVID-19 vaccine. The method was immunoSEQ multiplex PCR; TCRdb's version includes in-frame clones alone and lacks a portion of them. The sample lists more than 150,000 clones; over 80% were seen once. This specimen consisted of peripheral blood, obtained on day 0 of AZD1222 vaccination. Every receptor here comes from an adult in good health.

J is TRBJ2-2 and V is TRBV27, with unresolved D. The V gene lost 6 bases and the J gene lost 1 base, with 9 bases spanning the gap. CDR3 length: 14 residues. Looked up from germline, CDR1 is MNHEY and CDR2 is SMNVEV (reference sequence). This CDR3 reads CASRSSRNTGELFF. The CDR3 region has the DNA TGTGCCAGCAGATCGAGCCGGAACACCGGGGAGCTGTTTTTT.

The chain couples TRBV14 to TRBJ1-2; 8 bases are a match to TRBD1. Germline V gene sequence: CDR1 SGHDN, CDR2 FVKESK. The CDR3 has 17 amino acids. The V segment lost 4 bases and the J segment 0 bases; nucleotides outside the gene matches: 10. CDR3 sequence: CASSPRQGALANYGYTF. CDR3 nucleotide sequence: TGTGCCAGCAGCCCGCGGCAGGGGGCCCTTGCTAACTATGGCTACACCTTC.

This clone was seen only once. V usage is TRBV6-5 and J usage is TRBJ2-3, with TRBD1 matching 10 bases. Losses at the gene ends were 4 bases for V and 5 bases for J; bases not matched to a gene: 3. Germline CDR1 MNHEY, CDR2 SVGAGI. The CDR3 is made up of 14 amino acids. This chain's CDR3 is CASSSGQGIDTQYF. CDR3 DNA sequence: TGTGCCAGCAGTTCGGGACAGGGGATAGATACGCAGTATTTT.

The chain uses TRBV2 and TRBJ2-1, with TRBD2 identical over 8 bases. The V and J ends lost 7 bases and 7 bases, in that order; junction bases with no gene match: 3. In germline, CDR1 is SNHLY, CDR2 FYNNEI. CDR3 length: 12 residues. The CDR3 DNA follows: TGTGCCAGCACCGGCGGGGGGAATGAGCAGTTCTTC. Translation gives CASTGGGNEQFF.

V and J are TRBV5-1 and TRBJ2-7, with D perhaps TRBD1 (5 bases). The CDR3 has 16 amino acids. Per the germline V gene, CDR1 is SGHRS and CDR2 is YFSETQ. V dropped 4 bases and J dropped 2 bases, with 19 bases sitting between them. CDR3: CASSPTGHRSTYEQYF. The CDR3 DNA sequence: TGCGCCAGCAGCCCTACCGGGCACAGGTCGACCTACGAGCAGTACTTC.

The rearrangement joins TRBV19 to TRBJ1-5, with no clear D. The V gene lost 6 bases and the J gene lost 0 bases, with 12 bases spanning the gap. Germline-derived CDR1 and CDR2 are LNHDA and SQIVND (reference sequence). The length of the CDR3 is 15 residues. The CDR3 is CASRMNGVSNQPQHF. The CDR3, as DNA: TGTGCCAGTAGAATGAACGGGGTTAGCAATCAGCCCCAGCATTTT.

On this clone: One end of the junction fails to match germline, which may point to a read error. This chain links TRBV7-9 with TRBJ1-4, with D possibly matching TRBD1 (5 bases). The CDR3 has 16 amino acids. CDR1 and CDR2 (germline): SEHNR, FQNEAQ (reference sequence). The CDR3, as DNA: TGTGCCAGCAGCTCACCCAGTGGGGGGTCTAAAGAAAAACTGTTTTTT. This translates into CASSSPSGGSKEKLFF.

The chain is built from TRBV10-3 and TRBJ2-3, with D tentatively TRBD1 (5 bases). V was pared by 10 bases and J by 5 bases, with 19 bases between. The CDR3 contains 14 residues. The germline V gene encodes CDR1 ENHRY and CDR2 SYGVKD. CDR3 sequence (DNA): TGTGCCACGCAGGTTTTAGGGCAGGGAGATACGCAGTATTTT. It translates to CATQVLGQGDTQYF.